The 20 T cell receptor beta chains in this list originate from one sample, sequenced in a study of CD8 T cells in Susac syndrome. It was with random hexamers that 0.5 to 1 ug RNA was reverse transcribed. TCRdb re-called the immunoSEQ multiplex PCR reads through MiXCR, storing one row per CDR3 protein. The sample holds some 190,000 distinct CDR3 sequences, roughly 94% seen once. Sequenced sample: CD4+ T cells from PBMCs. These receptors all come from a human donor in good health.

The J gene is TRBJ2-7, the V gene TRBV6-5, with 14 positions matching TRBD2. J lost 6 bases, V lost 5 bases, and 6 bases had no gene match. CDR3 length equals 15 residues. Germline CDR1 MNHEY, CDR2 SVGAGI. The CDR3 DNA sequence: TGTGCCAGCAGTCCGCGACTAGCGGGAGGGTTCGAGCAGTACTTC. It codes for CASSPRLAGGFEQYF.

The J gene is TRBJ2-3, the V gene TRBV29-1; D uncertain. The germline V gene encodes CDR1 SQVTM and CDR2 ANQGSEA. CDR3 length equals 15 residues. The ends were cut back, 0 bases at V and 2 bases at J, with 12 bases in the middle. The CDR3 nucleotides read TGCAGCGTTGAAGATCTCCCAGCCGACACAGATACGCAGTATTTT. Translated, it gives CSVEDLPADTDTQYF.

The chain carries TRBV20-1 and TRBJ2-3; D is uncertain. CDR3 length equals 11 residues. CDR1 and CDR2 (germline): DFQATT, SNEGSKA (reference sequence). V lost 6 bases, J lost 6 bases, and 10 bases lay in between. DNA of the CDR3: TGCAGTGCAGAACCCCGGGATACGCAGTATTTT. It encodes CSAEPRDTQYF.

The J gene is TRBJ2-1, the V gene TRBV29-1, with D unresolved. Germline V gene data show CDR1 as SQVTM and CDR2 as ANQGSEA. CDR3 length: 13 amino acids. This CDR3 is CTASPASRNEQFF. CDR3 bases: TGCACAGCCTCCCCGGCTAGTCGCAATGAGCAGTTCTTC.

The J gene is TRBJ2-7, the V gene TRBV29-1; either TRBD1 or TRBD2 may fit D (6 bases each). The CDR3 sequence is 12 residues long. V was trimmed by 3 bases and J by 6 bases, leaving 12 bases between them. CDR1 and CDR2 from the germline V gene are SQVTM and ANQGSEA. In DNA form, the CDR3 reads TGCAGCGTTGATTTCGGGGGCGGCGAGCAGTACTTC. Encoded protein: CSVDFGGGEQYF.

V gene TRBV7-8 combines with J gene TRBJ2-2; 7 bases match TRBD1. Per germline, CDR1 SGHVS and CDR2 FQNEAQ. The J segment lost 6 bases and the V segment lost 6 bases, leaving 7 bases of the junction unmatched. The CDR3 is 14 amino acids. The CDR3 loop reads CASRTSGQAGELFF. The CDR3, as DNA: TGTGCCAGCAGGACCAGTGGACAGGCCGGGGAGCTGTTTTTT.

The V call is TRBV20-1, the J call TRBJ2-7; a weak D match, TRBD2 (5 bases). Looked up from germline, CDR1 is DFQATT and CDR2 is SNEGSKA (reference sequence). V was trimmed by 6 bases and J by 3 bases, leaving 15 bases between them. CDR3 length: 13 amino acids. For the CDR3, the DNA is TGCAGTGCGGGAGCGGTAGGCCGCTACGAGCAGTACTTC. Translation gives CSAGAVGRYEQYF.

J is TRBJ1-1 and V is TRBV29-1, with D maybe TRBD1 (5 bases). The CDR3 is 15 amino acids. The germline V gene encodes CDR1 SQVTM and CDR2 ANQGSEA. The V and J ends lost 7 bases and 0 bases respectively, with 18 bases between them. The CDR3 sequence is CSGLGVGQMNTEAFF. The CDR3 DNA is TGCAGCGGACTGGGGGTTGGACAAATGAACACTGAAGCTTTCTTT.

V is TRBV7-2 and J is TRBJ2-3; the D is unclear. V was trimmed by 5 bases and J by 2 bases, leaving 14 bases between them. CDR3 length: 15 amino acids. Germline assignment: CDR1 SGHTA and CDR2 FQGNSA. The CDR3 coding sequence is TGTGCCAGCAGCCCCGACCCGGGCCACACAGATACGCAGTATTTT. Its translation: CASSPDPGHTDTQYF.

The chain uses TRBV12-3 or TRBV12-4 and TRBJ1-5; maybe TRBD1 (5 bases). The CDR3 loop spans 14 amino acids. Trimming took 2 bases from V and 10 from J, leaving 15 bases between them. This CDR3 is CASSLQGKGGPQHF. CDR3 sequence (DNA): TGTGCCAGCAGTTTACAGGGTAAGGGAGGACCCCAGCATTTT.

The V and J genes are TRBV4-3 and TRBJ2-3; D unclear. V was cut by 3 bases and J by 4 bases, with 11 bases left in between. Per the germline V gene, CDR1 is LGHNA and CDR2 is YSLEER. This CDR3 is 14 amino acids long. CDR3 loop: CASSQEMNADTQYF. The CDR3 coding sequence is TGCGCCAGCAGCCAGGAGATGAATGCAGATACGCAGTATTTT.

This chain joins TRBV9 and TRBJ2-3; D may be TRBD2 (5 bases). CDR1 SGDLS and CDR2 YYNGEE come from the germline V gene. The CDR3 has 19 residues. The V end was cut by 1 base, the J end by 2 bases, with 23 bases between. The CDR3 region is CASSVIGGGPRAATDTQYF. CDR3 nucleotides: TGTGCCAGCAGCGTAATTGGCGGTGGACCTAGAGCGGCCACAGATACGCAGTATTTT.

The chain links TRBV28 to TRBJ2-1; D is ambiguous. Trimming took 6 bases from V and 6 from J, leaving 3 bases between them. Germline CDR1 and CDR2: MDHEN and SYDVKM. This CDR3 has 10 amino acids. This chain's CDR3 is CASSTNEQFF. In DNA form, the CDR3 reads TGTGCCAGCAGCACCAATGAGCAGTTCTTC.

This rearrangement joins TRBV4-1 to TRBJ2-6, with TRBD1 matching 7 bases. This CDR3 is 15 amino acids long. V lost 6 bases to trimming and J lost 3 bases; unmatched junction nucleotides: 5. The germline V gene encodes CDR1 MGHRA and CDR2 YSYEKL. CDR3 sequence: CASREQGVGANVLTF. As DNA, the CDR3 is TGCGCCAGCAGGGAGCAGGGGGTTGGGGCCAACGTCCTGACTTTC.

The chain uses TRBV29-1 and TRBJ2-7; the match to TRBD2 covers 11 bases. CDR1 and CDR2 from the germline V gene are SQVTM and ANQGSEA. After removal of 4 bases from V and 7 bases from J, the junction contained 15 bases not matched to a gene. This CDR3 region has 16 residues. The DNA for the CDR3 is TGCAGCGTTGGAGGGGTAGCGGGAGGGCCTGGAGGGGAGCAGTACTTC. It encodes CSVGGVAGGPGGEQYF.

The chain uses TRBV19 and TRBJ2-7; D ambiguous. The V gene lost 4 bases and the J gene lost 5 bases, with 3 bases spanning the gap. The CDR3 length is 10 residues. Looked up from germline, CDR1 is LNHDA and CDR2 is SQIVND (reference sequence). The CDR3 reads CASSKDEQYF. CDR3 DNA sequence: TGTGCCAGTAGTAAGGACGAGCAGTACTTC.

V usage is TRBV12-3 or TRBV12-4 and J usage is TRBJ2-3; D not resolved. The CDR3 length is 12 residues. The germline V and J ends were trimmed by 5 bases and 0 bases, with 3 bases remaining between them. In DNA form, the CDR3 reads TGTGCCAGCAGTACTAGCACAGATACGCAGTATTTT. Its protein is CASSTSTDTQYF.

This rearrangement joins TRBV19 to TRBJ1-2; no definite D call. V was pared by 5 bases and J by 4 bases, with 11 bases between. Germline V lookup: CDR1 LNHDA, CDR2 SQIVND (reference sequence). The CDR3 consists of 13 residues. The CDR3 DNA reads as TGTGCCAGTAGTCGTTCAGCCTCCTATGGCTACACCTTC. Protein sequence: CASSRSASYGYTF. The full variable domain, with the rest looked up from reference TRBV19 and TRBJ1-2, is DGGITQSPKYLFRKEGQNVTLSCEQNLNHDAMYWYRQDPGQGLRLIYYSQIVNDFQKGDIAEGYSVSREKKESFPLTVTSAQKNPTAFYLCASSRSASYGYTFGSGTRLTVV.

This chain joins TRBV6-6 and TRBJ1-5; D unclear. V was shortened by 6 bases and J by 5 bases, with 8 bases between the two germline ends. Per the germline V gene, CDR1 is MNHNY and CDR2 is SVGAGI (reference sequence). The length of the CDR3 is 12 residues. The CDR3: CASSQSYQPQHF. CDR3 nucleotide sequence: TGTGCCAGCAGCCAATCATATCAGCCCCAGCATTTT.

CDR3 residues: CSAYSGHHNQPQHF. The CDR3 nucleotides read TGCAGTGCTTACTCGGGACACCACAATCAGCCCCAGCATTTT. J is TRBJ1-5 and V is TRBV20-1, with D possibly TRBD1 on 6 matching bases. The V end was cut by 5 bases, the J end by 3 bases, with 14 bases between. Germline V gene data show CDR1 as DFQATT and CDR2 as SNEGSKA (reference sequence). CDR3 length: 14 amino acids.